This entry lists 22 T cell receptor beta chains sequenced from one sample in a study of shared clonotypes between healthy human individuals. TCRdb keeps only in-frame clones here, not all; method: immunoSEQ multiplex PCR. The sample comprises about 2 million clones, just under 95% of which are singletons, and approximately 1.2% rests with the top ten. Terminally differentiated effector memory CD45RA+ cells were excluded by CCR7 positive selection of CD45RO-negative cells. The sequenced sample consisted of naive CD8+ T cells sorted from blood. The receptors come from a man between 18 and 35 years old in good health.

This chain connects TRBV2 to TRBJ1-1, with 7 positions matching TRBD1. This CDR3 is 16 amino acids long. Germline CDR1 is SNHLY and CDR2 is FYNNEI. The V and J ends lost 2 bases and 2 bases, in that order; junction bases with no gene match: 8. CDR3 DNA: TGTGCCAGCAGTGAACGGGAGGGGGCGCGAAACACTGAAGCTTTCTTT. Amino acid sequence: CASSEREGARNTEAFF.

The chain recombines TRBV5-1 with TRBJ1-1, with a possible D match to TRBD1 (6 bases). With 0 bases removed from V and 1 base from J, the gap between germline ends came to 10 bases. This CDR3 has 15 residues. Germline lookup yields CDR1 SGHRS and CDR2 YFSETQ. DNA of the CDR3: TGCGCCAGCAGCTTGGCTGCAGGGGCGAACACTGAAGCTTTCTTT. Amino acids: CASSLAAGANTEAFF.

The CDR3 nucleotides read TGTGCCAGCAGCAAGCCCGAGACCCAAGAGACCCAGTACTTC. Translating it yields CASSKPETQETQYF. V usage is TRBV7-9 and J usage is TRBJ2-5; D not certain. V gave up 5 bases and J gave up 1 base, with 11 bases separating them. Germline V CDR1 and CDR2: SEHNR, FQNEAQ (reference sequence). The CDR3 extends over 14 amino acids.

The CDR3 loop is CASSLAGGHYNEQFF. CDR3 DNA sequence: TGTGCCAGCAGCTTGGCGGGGGGTCACTACAATGAGCAGTTCTTC. V is TRBV5-8 and J is TRBJ2-1; 7 bases align to TRBD2. Germline CDR1 and CDR2: SGHTS and YDEGEE. V shed 0 bases and J 3 bases; nucleotides not matched to a gene: 3. This CDR3 is 15 amino acids long. The entire variable domain, with the rest obtained from reference TRBV5-8 and TRBJ2-1, is as follows: EAGVTQSPTHLIKTRGQQATLRCSPISGHTSVYWYQQALGLGLQFLLWYDEGEERNRGNFPPRFSGRQFPNYSSELNVNALELEDSALYLCASSLAGGHYNEQFFGPGTRLTVL.

This chain joins TRBV30 and TRBJ2-2, with a tentative D call TRBD1 (5 bases). The germline CDR1 and CDR2 sequences are GTSNPN and SVGIG (reference sequence). The CDR3 spans 14 residues. V was clipped by 3 bases and J by 2 bases, with 10 bases between them. CDR3 loop: CAWRDQGNTGELFF. In DNA form, the CDR3 reads TGTGCCTGGAGGGATCAGGGAAACACCGGGGAGCTGTTTTTT.

V and J are TRBV6-6 and TRBJ2-1; the match to TRBD2 covers 8 bases. V gave up 2 bases and J gave up 4 bases; unmatched junction bases: 4. The CDR3 spans 15 residues. Looked up from germline, CDR1 is MNHNY and CDR2 is SVGAGI (reference sequence). The CDR3 DNA sequence: TGTGCCAGCAGTTACGAGCGGGAGCCTTACAATGAGCAGTTCTTC. Protein product: CASSYEREPYNEQFF.

The chain couples TRBV4-3 to TRBJ2-5; 8 bases map to TRBD2. Germline-derived CDR1 and CDR2 are LGHNA and YSLEER. Unmatched junction bases numbered 14, after V lost 0 bases and J lost 5 bases. The CDR3 totals 18 residues. The CDR3 sequence is CASSQDWLAGLEEETQYF. In DNA form, the CDR3 reads TGCGCCAGCAGCCAAGATTGGCTAGCGGGCCTTGAGGAGGAGACCCAGTACTTC.

This chain connects TRBV28 to TRBJ2-5; D gene uncertain. The CDR3 is 14 amino acids. Trimming removed 5 bases from V and 1 base from J, with 11 bases in between. In germline, CDR1 is MDHEN, CDR2 SYDVKM. In DNA, the CDR3 is TGTGCCAGCAGTCCCCCCACAGTCCAAGAGACCCAGTACTTC. It codes for CASSPPTVQETQYF.

In this sample, this clone turned up once. The chain couples TRBV2 to TRBJ2-7; D possibly uses TRBD1 or TRBD2 (5 bases each). The CDR3 is 14 amino acids. V was pared by 6 bases and J by 2 bases, with 14 bases between. Germline loops: CDR1 SNHLY, CDR2 FYNNEI. The CDR3 sequence: CASSDPGLAYEQYF. CDR3 bases: TGTGCCAGCAGCGACCCGGGGCTAGCCTACGAGCAGTACTTC.

Regarding this clone: Different DNA sequences within this sample yield the same CDR3. The chain uses TRBV9 and TRBJ1-1; possibly TRBD1 for D (5 bases). Looked up from germline, CDR1 is SGDLS and CDR2 is YYNGEE. There are 13 residues in the CDR3. The germline V and J ends were trimmed by 2 bases and 4 bases, with 9 bases remaining between them. The DNA for the CDR3 is TGTGCCAGCAGCGTCCAGGGAAGCACTGAAGCTTTCTTT. It encodes CASSVQGSTEAFF.

This clone was observed a single time. This chain uses TRBV4-3 with TRBJ2-1; TRBD2 matches 8 bases. With V trimmed by 1 base and J by 7 bases, 6 bases remained unmatched. This CDR3 is built from 15 residues. Germline loops: CDR1 LGHNA, CDR2 YSLEER. The CDR3 DNA is TGCGCCAGCAGCCAAGGACCCCCGGGAGGGAATGAGCAGTTCTTC. Amino acids: CASSQGPPGGNEQFF.

The rearrangement links TRBV7-8 to TRBJ1-4, with a weak D call TRBD1 (5 bases). The CDR3 extends over 18 amino acids. V lost 0 bases to trimming and J lost 0 bases, with 14 bases between them. Germline loops: CDR1 SGHVS, CDR2 FQNEAQ. CDR3 coding DNA: TGTGCCAGCAGCTTAGCGCTCGGGGGATCTGCAACTAATGAAAAACTGTTTTTT. It specifies CASSLALGGSATNEKLFF.

The chain uses TRBV7-9 and TRBJ2-5, with D uncertain. There are 14 residues in the CDR3. CDR1 SEHNR and CDR2 FQNEAQ come from the germline V gene (reference sequence). V gave up 3 bases and J gave up 3 bases, with 11 bases separating them. CDR3 region: CASSFFAGEETQYF. The DNA for the CDR3 is TGTGCCAGCAGCTTTTTTGCAGGAGAAGAGACCCAGTACTTC.

The chain links TRBV9 to TRBJ2-5; possibly TRBD1 for D (6 bases). Germline CDR1 reads SGDLS; CDR2 reads YYNGEE. The CDR3 totals 15 residues. Between the trimmed V and J ends, which lost 0 bases and 3 bases, there was a span of 12 bases. CDR3 bases: TGTGCCAGCAGCGTAGACGGACAGCTTGAAGAGACCCAGTACTTC. Encoded protein: CASSVDGQLEETQYF.

The CDR3 sequence: CASSRDWNQETQYF. DNA for the CDR3: TGTGCCAGCAGCCGGGACTGGAACCAAGAGACCCAGTACTTC. V usage is TRBV9 and J usage is TRBJ2-5; D might be TRBD2 (6 bases). V was pared by 4 bases and J by 0 bases, with 10 bases between. The CDR3 length is 14 residues. Germline CDR1 SGDLS, CDR2 YYNGEE.

The chain is built from TRBV7-6 and TRBJ2-7; 7 nucleotides match TRBD1. Germline loops: CDR1 SGHVS, CDR2 FNYEAQ. The CDR3 loop spans 16 amino acids. The V gene end was trimmed by 5 bases and the J gene end by 2 bases; junction bases not matched to a gene: 12. The CDR3 reads CASSPWTGETPYEQYF. Written as DNA, the CDR3 is TGTGCCAGCAGCCCTTGGACAGGAGAGACTCCCTACGAGCAGTACTTC. Supplemented by reference TRBV7-6 and TRBJ2-7, the full variable domain reads GAGVSQSPRYKVTKRGQDVALRCDPISGHVSLYWYRQALGQGPEFLTYFNYEAQQDKSGLPNDRFSAERPEGSISTLTIQRTEQRDSAMYRCASSPWTGETPYEQYFGPGTRLTVT.

The chain carries TRBV29-1 and TRBJ1-2; D may be TRBD1 (5 bases). From germline, CDR1 is SQVTM and CDR2 ANQGSEA. The CDR3 runs 12 residues. Trimming cost V 3 bases and J 8 bases, with 13 bases left between them. CDR3 bases: TGCAGCGTTGAGACAGTTCTTGAGGGCTACACCTTC. Its translation: CSVETVLEGYTF.

This chain links TRBV2 with TRBJ2-7, with 10 bases matching TRBD2. The CDR3 is 16 amino acids. Trimming cost V 11 bases and J 2 bases; bases outside gene matches: 15. CDR1 and CDR2 (germline): SNHLY, FYNNEI. The CDR3 DNA sequence: TGTGCCCTGATAGCGGGAGGCCGCGAACCCCCCTACGAGCAGTACTTC. Its translation is CALIAGGREPPYEQYF.

This clone appeared a few times. J is TRBJ1-3 and V is TRBV23-1, with D tentatively TRBD1 (6 bases). TRBV23-1 is an ORF; its function is uncertain. V was trimmed by 6 bases and J by 0 bases, leaving 18 bases between them. This CDR3 has 17 residues. In DNA, the CDR3 is TGCGCCAGCAGCCAACGCGCGGGGGGGCCCTCTGGAAACACCATATATTTT. It translates to CASSQRAGGPSGNTIYF.

V and J are TRBV19 and TRBJ1-5, with D perhaps TRBD1 (5 bases). Germline values: CDR1 LNHDA, CDR2 SQIVND (reference sequence). The length of the CDR3 is 14 residues. Trimming left V 4 bases short and J 8 bases short, with 15 bases between. CDR3 coding DNA: TGTGCCAGTAGTACCGCGGGACTCCTTGAGCCCCAGCATTTT. This sequence encodes CASSTAGLLEPQHF.

The V gene is TRBV27, the J gene TRBJ2-5; TRBD2 agrees at 7 bases. The germline CDR1 and CDR2 sequences are MNHEY and SMNVEV (reference sequence). The ends lost 8 bases at V and 3 bases at J; junction bases unmatched: 9. The CDR3 has 14 residues. Here the CDR3 DNA reads TGTGCCAGCCGGGAGGCCAGGCGAAAAGAGACCCAGTACTTC. Protein product: CASREARRKETQYF.

This chain uses TRBV7-9 with TRBJ2-7; D uncertain. Trimming left V 4 bases short and J 5 bases short, with 18 bases between. The CDR3 runs to 15 residues. Germline V gene data show CDR1 as SEHNR and CDR2 as FQNEAQ (reference sequence). Here the CDR3 DNA reads TGTGCCAGCAGCTCCGAGGTTCGCGAGATCGACGAGCAGTACTTC. Translated, it gives CASSSEVREIDEQYF.